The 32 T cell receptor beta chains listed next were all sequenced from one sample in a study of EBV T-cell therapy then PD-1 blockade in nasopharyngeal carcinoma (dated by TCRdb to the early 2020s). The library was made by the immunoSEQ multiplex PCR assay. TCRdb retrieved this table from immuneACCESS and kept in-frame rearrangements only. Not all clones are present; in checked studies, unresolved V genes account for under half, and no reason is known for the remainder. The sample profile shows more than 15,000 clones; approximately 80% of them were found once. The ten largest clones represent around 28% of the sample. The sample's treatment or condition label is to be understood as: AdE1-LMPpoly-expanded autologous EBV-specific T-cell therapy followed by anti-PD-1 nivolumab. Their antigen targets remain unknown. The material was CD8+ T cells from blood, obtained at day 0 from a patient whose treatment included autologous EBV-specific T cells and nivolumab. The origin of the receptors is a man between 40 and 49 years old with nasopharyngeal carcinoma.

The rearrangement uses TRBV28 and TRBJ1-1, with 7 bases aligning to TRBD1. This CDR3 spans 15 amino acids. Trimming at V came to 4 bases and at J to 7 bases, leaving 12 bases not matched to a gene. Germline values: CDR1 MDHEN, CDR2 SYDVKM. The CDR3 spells CASSSLLTGTDEAFF. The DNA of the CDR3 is TGTGCCAGCAGTTCCCTCTTGACAGGGACTGATGAAGCTTTCTTT.

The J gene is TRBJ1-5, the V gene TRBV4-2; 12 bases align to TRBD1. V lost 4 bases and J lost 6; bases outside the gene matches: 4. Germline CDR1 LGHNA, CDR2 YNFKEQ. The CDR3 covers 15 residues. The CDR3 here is CASSPGQGAGQPQHF. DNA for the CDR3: TGTGCCAGCAGCCCGGGACAGGGGGCAGGTCAGCCCCAGCATTTT.

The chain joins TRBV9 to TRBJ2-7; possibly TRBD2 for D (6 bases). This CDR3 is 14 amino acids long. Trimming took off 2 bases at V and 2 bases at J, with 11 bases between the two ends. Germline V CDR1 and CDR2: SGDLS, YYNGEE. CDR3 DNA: TGTGCCAGCAGCGTCTCGGGGGACCCCTACGAGCAGTACTTC. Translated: CASSVSGDPYEQYF.

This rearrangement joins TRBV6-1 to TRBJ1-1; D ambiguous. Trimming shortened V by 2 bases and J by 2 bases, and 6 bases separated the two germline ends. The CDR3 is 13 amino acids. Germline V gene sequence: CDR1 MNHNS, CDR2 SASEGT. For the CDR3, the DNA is TGTGCCAGCAGTGAAATCGGTAACACTGAAGCTTTCTTT. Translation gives CASSEIGNTEAFF.

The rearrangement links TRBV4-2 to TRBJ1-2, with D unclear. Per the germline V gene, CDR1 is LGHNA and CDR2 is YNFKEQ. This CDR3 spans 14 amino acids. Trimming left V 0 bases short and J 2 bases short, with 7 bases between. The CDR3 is CASSQESGNYGYTF. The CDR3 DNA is TGTGCCAGCAGCCAAGAATCAGGCAACTATGGCTACACCTTC.

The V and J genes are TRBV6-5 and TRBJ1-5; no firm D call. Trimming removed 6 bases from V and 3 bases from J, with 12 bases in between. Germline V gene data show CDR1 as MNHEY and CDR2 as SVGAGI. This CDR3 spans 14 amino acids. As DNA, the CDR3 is TGTGCCAGCAGGGACTACAAGTACAATCAGCCCCAGCATTTT. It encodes CASRDYKYNQPQHF.

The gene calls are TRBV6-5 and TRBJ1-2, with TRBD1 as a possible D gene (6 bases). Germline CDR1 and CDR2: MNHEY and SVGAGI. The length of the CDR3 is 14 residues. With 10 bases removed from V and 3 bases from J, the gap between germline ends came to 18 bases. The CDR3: CATGQRILDYGYTF. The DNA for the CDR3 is TGTGCCACCGGACAGAGAATTTTAGACTATGGCTACACCTTC.

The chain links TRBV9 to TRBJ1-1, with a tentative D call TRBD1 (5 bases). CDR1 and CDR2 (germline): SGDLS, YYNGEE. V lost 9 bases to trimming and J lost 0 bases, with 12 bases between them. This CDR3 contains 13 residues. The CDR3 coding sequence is TGTGCCACCGCGTCAGGGATGAACACTGAAGCTTTCTTT. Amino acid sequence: CATASGMNTEAFF.

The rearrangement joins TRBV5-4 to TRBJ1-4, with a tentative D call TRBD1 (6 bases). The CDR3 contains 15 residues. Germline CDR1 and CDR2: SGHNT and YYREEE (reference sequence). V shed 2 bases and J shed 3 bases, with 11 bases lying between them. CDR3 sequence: CASSFRGRANEKLFF. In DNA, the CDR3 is TGTGCCAGCAGCTTCCGGGGGCGAGCTAATGAAAAACTGTTTTTT.

In DNA form, the CDR3 reads TGTGCCAGCAGCCGGGGACAGGGGGACTCTAACTATGGCTACACCTTC. Protein sequence: CASSRGQGDSNYGYTF. The V call is TRBV28, the J call TRBJ1-2; TRBD1 matches 11 bases. The CDR3 totals 16 residues. The germline V gene encodes CDR1 MDHEN and CDR2 SYDVKM. V lost 6 bases and J lost 0; bases outside the gene matches: 6.

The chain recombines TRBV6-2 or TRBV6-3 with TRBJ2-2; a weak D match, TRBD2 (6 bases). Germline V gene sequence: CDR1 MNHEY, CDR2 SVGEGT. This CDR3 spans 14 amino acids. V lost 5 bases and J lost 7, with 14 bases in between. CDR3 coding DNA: TGTGCCAGCAGTCCCGCGGGGTATGGCGGGGAGCTGTTTTTT. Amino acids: CASSPAGYGGELFF.

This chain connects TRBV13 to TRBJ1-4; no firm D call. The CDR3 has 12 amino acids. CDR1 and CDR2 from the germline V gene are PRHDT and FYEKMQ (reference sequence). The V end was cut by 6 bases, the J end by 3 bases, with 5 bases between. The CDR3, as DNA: TGTGCCAGCAGTTGGGCTAATGAAAAACTGTTTTTT. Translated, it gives CASSWANEKLFF.

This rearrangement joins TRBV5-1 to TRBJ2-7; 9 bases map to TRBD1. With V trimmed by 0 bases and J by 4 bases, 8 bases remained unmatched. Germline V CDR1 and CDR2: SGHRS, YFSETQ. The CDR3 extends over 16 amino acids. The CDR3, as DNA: TGCGCCAGCAGCTTGGGGCCGGGACAGGGTTCTTACGAGCAGTACTTC. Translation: CASSLGPGQGSYEQYF.

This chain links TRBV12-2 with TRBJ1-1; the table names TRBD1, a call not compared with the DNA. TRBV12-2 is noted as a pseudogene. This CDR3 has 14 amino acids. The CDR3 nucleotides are TGTGCAAGTCGCTTAGTCTTGTCGACAGCAGAAGCTTTCTTT. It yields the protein CASRLVLSTAEAFF.

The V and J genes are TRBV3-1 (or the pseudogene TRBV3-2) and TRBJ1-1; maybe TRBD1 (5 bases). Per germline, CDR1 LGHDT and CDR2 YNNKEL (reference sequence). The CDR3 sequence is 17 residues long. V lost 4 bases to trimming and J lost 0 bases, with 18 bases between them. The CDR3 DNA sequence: TGTGCCAGCAGCCTAACGCCACCCTGGGGGTTGAACACTGAAGCTTTCTTT. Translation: CASSLTPPWGLNTEAFF.

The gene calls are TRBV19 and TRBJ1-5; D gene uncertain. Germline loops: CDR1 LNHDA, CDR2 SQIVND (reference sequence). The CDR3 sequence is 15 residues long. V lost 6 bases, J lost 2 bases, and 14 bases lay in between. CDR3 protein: CASRALWGGNQPQHF. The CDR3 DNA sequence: TGTGCCAGTAGGGCCCTTTGGGGAGGCAATCAGCCCCAGCATTTT.

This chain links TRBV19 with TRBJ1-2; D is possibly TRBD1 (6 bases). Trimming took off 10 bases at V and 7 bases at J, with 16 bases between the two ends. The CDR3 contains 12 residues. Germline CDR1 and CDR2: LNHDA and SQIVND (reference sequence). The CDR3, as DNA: TGTGCCACCCAGGGGTTGGAGGCTGGCTACACCTTC. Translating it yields CATQGLEAGYTF. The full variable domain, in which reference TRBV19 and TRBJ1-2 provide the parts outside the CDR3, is DGGITQSPKYLFRKEGQNVTLSCEQNLNHDAMYWYRQDPGQGLRLIYYSQIVNDFQKGDIAEGYSVSREKKESFPLTVTSAQKNPTAFYLCATQGLEAGYTFGSGTRLTVV.

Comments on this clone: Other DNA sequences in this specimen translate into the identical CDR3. CDR3 sequence reads: CASSKAEVMIGGTNTGELFF. In DNA, the CDR3 is TGTGCCAGCAGCAAGGCAGAAGTGATGATAGGGGGCACCAACACCGGGGAGCTGTTTTTT. V gene TRBV21-1 combines with J gene TRBJ2-2; the table's D call of TRBD1 was not tested on the DNA. TRBV21-1 is reported as a pseudogene. This CDR3 is 20 amino acids long.

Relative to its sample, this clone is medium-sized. CDR3 sequence: CASSFDYGYTF. The CDR3 DNA follows: TGTGCCAGCAGCTTTGACTATGGCTACACCTTC. The chain recombines TRBV7-9 with TRBJ1-2, with no clear D. Between the trimmed V and J ends, which lost 3 bases and 3 bases, there was a span of 2 bases. The length of the CDR3 is 11 residues. Germline V gene lookup returns CDR1 SEHNR and CDR2 FQNEAQ (reference sequence). Drawing the rest from reference TRBV7-9 and TRBJ1-2, the complete variable domain is DTGVSQNPRHKITKRGQNVTFRCDPISEHNRLYWYRQTLGQGPEFLTYFQNEAQLEKSRLLSDRFSAERPKGSFSTLEIQRTEQGDSAMYLCASSFDYGYTFGSGTRLTVV.

This chain's CDR3 is CASSPRVPEGSGANVLTF. CDR3 coding DNA: TGTGCCAGCAGCCCCCGGGTCCCAGAGGGCTCTGGGGCCAACGTCCTGACTTTC. This sequence joins TRBV7-9 and TRBJ2-6; a weak D match, TRBD2 (5 bases). With 5 bases removed from V and 0 bases from J, the gap between germline ends came to 17 bases. In germline, CDR1 is SEHNR, CDR2 FQNEAQ (reference sequence). The length of the CDR3 is 18 residues.

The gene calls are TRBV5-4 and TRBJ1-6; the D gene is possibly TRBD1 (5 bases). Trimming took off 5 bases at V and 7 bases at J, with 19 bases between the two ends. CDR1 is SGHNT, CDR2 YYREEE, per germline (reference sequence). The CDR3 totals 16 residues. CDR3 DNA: TGTGCCAGCAGTGAACAGGAAGTAATAAGGAATTCACCCCTCCACTTT. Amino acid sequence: CASSEQEVIRNSPLHF.

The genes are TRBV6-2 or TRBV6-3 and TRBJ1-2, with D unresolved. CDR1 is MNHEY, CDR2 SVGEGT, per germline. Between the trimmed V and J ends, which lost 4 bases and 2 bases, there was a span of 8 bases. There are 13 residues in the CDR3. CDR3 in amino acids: CASSWTRNYGYTF. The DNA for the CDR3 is TGTGCCAGCAGTTGGACCCGGAACTATGGCTACACCTTC.

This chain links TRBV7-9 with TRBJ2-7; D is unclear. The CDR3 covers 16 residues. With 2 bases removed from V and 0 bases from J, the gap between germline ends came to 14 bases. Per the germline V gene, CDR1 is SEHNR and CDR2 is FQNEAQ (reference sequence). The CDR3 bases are TGTGCCAGCAGCTTATCCCGGACGGTTAGCTCCTACGAGCAGTACTTC. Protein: CASSLSRTVSSYEQYF.

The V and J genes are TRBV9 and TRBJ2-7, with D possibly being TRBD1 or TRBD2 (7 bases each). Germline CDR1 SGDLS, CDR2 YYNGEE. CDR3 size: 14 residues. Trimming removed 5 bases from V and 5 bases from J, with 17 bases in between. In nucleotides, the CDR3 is TGTGCCAGCAGTTCCCTCAGGGGGGGGGACGAGCAGTACTTC. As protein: CASSSLRGGDEQYF.

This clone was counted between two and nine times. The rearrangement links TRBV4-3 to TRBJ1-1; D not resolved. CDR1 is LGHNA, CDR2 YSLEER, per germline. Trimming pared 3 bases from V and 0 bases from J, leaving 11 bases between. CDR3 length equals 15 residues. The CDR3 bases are TGCGCCAGCAGCCACGATACGGGCATGAACACTGAAGCTTTCTTT. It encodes CASSHDTGMNTEAFF.

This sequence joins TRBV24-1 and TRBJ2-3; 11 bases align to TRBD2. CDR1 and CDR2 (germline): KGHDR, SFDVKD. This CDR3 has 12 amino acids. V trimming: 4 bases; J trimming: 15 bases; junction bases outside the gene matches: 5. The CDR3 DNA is TGTGCCACCAGTGAAGGACTAGCGGGCCATTATTTT. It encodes CATSEGLAGHYF.

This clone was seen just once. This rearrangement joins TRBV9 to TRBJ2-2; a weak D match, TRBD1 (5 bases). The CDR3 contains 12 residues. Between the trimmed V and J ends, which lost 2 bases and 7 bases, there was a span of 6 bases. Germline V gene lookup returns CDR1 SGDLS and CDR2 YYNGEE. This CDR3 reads CASSVGLGELFF. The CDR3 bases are TGTGCCAGCAGCGTGGGGCTCGGGGAGCTGTTTTTT.

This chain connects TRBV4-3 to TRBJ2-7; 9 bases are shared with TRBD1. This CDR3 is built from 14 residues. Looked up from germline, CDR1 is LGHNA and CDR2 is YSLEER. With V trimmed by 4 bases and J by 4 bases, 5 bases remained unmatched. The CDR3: CASSLGQGKYEQYF. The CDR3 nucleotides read TGCGCCAGCAGCCTGGGACAGGGAAAATACGAGCAGTACTTC.

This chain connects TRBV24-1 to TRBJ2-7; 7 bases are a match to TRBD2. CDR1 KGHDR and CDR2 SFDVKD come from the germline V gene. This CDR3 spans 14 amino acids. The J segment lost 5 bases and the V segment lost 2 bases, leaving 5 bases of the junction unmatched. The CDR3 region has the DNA TGTGCCACCAGTGATTCGAGGGACTATAACGAGCAGTACTTC. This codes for CATSDSRDYNEQYF.

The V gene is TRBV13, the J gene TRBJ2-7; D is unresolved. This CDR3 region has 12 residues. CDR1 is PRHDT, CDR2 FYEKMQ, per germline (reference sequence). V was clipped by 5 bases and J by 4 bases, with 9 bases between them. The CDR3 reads CASSATQYEQYF. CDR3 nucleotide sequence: TGTGCCAGCAGCGCGACCCAGTACGAGCAGTACTTC.

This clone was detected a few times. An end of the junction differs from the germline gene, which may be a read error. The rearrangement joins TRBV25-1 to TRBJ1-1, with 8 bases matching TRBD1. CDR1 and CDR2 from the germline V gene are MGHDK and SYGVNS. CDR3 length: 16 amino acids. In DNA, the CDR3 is TGTGCCAGCAGTGAATTTCCGACAGGGGTGAAGACTGAAGCTTTCTTT. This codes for CASSEFPTGVKTEAFF.

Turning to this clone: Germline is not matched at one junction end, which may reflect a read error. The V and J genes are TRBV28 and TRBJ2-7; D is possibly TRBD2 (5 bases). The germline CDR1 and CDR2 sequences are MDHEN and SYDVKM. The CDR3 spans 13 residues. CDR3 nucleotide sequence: TGTGCCGGCAGCGGTCAGAGCTCCTACGAGCAGTACTTC. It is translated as CAGSGQSSYEQYF.